Listed here are 13 T cell receptor beta chains from one sample, sequenced in a study of blood T cell repertoires in COVID-19. TCRdb keeps only in-frame clones here, not all; method: immunoSEQ multiplex PCR. The sample has about 270,000 clones, around nine tenths seen once. Sequencing was performed on peripheral blood. The receptors stem from a man aged 35 to 55 who had recovered from COVID-19.

This clone has just a few counts. The genes are TRBV18 and TRBJ1-5; no firm D call. Trimming pared 6 bases from V and 2 bases from J, leaving 8 bases between. The CDR3 contains 13 residues. Looked up from germline, CDR1 is KGHSH and CDR2 is LQKENI. The CDR3 sequence: CASSALGNQPQHF. The CDR3 nucleotides are TGTGCCAGCTCCGCGCTTGGCAATCAGCCCCAGCATTTT. The full variable domain, its missing parts supplied by reference TRBV18 and TRBJ1-5, is NAGVMQNPRHLVRRRGQEARLRCSPMKGHSHVYWYRQLPEEGLKFMVYLQKENIIDESGMPKERFSAEFPKEGPSILRIQQVVRGDSAAYFCASSALGNQPQHFGDGTRLSIL.

This chain connects TRBV14 to TRBJ2-2; possibly TRBD1 for D (6 bases). The CDR3 length is 15 residues. Germline assignment: CDR1 SGHDN and CDR2 FVKESK. V was shortened by 2 bases and J by 4 bases, with 11 bases between the two germline ends. CDR3 region: CASSQLGASTGELFF. CDR3 DNA sequence: TGTGCCAGCAGCCAACTGGGGGCGAGCACCGGGGAGCTGTTTTTT.

The chain uses TRBV27 and TRBJ1-2; D is ambiguous. This CDR3 spans 15 amino acids. V gave up 4 bases and J gave up 3 bases, with 15 bases separating them. The V gene's germline CDR1 is MNHEY and CDR2 SMNVEV (reference sequence). This CDR3 is CASSSSTLTHYGYTF. CDR3 bases: TGTGCCAGCAGTTCTAGCACTTTGACCCACTATGGCTACACCTTC.

The chain couples TRBV6-6 to TRBJ2-7; D is unclear. This CDR3 contains 15 residues. Germline CDR1 reads MNHNY; CDR2 reads SVGAGI (reference sequence). V dropped 4 bases and J dropped 2 bases, with 15 bases sitting between them. The CDR3 sequence: CASSSPTLATYEQYF. CDR3 coding DNA: TGTGCCAGCAGTTCGCCGACTCTCGCGACCTACGAGCAGTACTTC.

The chain has TRBV7-2 and TRBJ1-4; D is undetermined. CDR3 length equals 13 residues. Trimming stripped 7 bases from V and 4 bases from J, with 10 bases between. CDR1 is SGHTA, CDR2 FQGNSA, per germline. CDR3 DNA: TGTGCCAGCAAGGCAGGCTTTAATGAAAAACTGTTTTTT. Amino acids: CASKAGFNEKLFF.

V is TRBV5-6 and J is TRBJ2-3; 11 nucleotides align to TRBD2. The CDR3 covers 16 residues. Germline CDR1 is SGHDT and CDR2 is YYEEEE. The trim removed 5 bases at V and 6 bases at J, leaving 11 bases unmatched. CDR3 sequence (DNA): TGTGCCAGCAGTCTATTAGGGACTAGCGGAGTTGATACGCAGTATTTT. This encodes CASSLLGTSGVDTQYF.

The CDR3 coding sequence is TGCGCCAGCAGCGGCGGGACTCTGCGGCGTGAGCAGTTCTTC. It translates to CASSGGTLRREQFF. The V and J genes are TRBV5-1 and TRBJ2-1; a weak D match, TRBD2 (6 bases). V was clipped by 4 bases and J by 9 bases, with 17 bases between them. The germline V gene encodes CDR1 SGHRS and CDR2 YFSETQ. The CDR3 totals 14 residues.

The V call is TRBV6-7, the J call TRBJ2-7, with 9 nucleotides matching TRBD1. TRBV6-7 is an ORF for which the function is uncertain. This CDR3 comprises 15 residues. J gave up 9 bases and V 10 bases, and 19 bases lay outside the gene matches. The CDR3 DNA follows: TGTGCCATTTCCCCAGCTACCGGGACAGGGAATCGGCAGTACTTC. As protein: CAISPATGTGNRQYF.

The chain joins TRBV3-1 (or the pseudogene TRBV3-2) to TRBJ2-7; 8 bases agree with TRBD1. Trimming removed 2 bases from V and 6 bases from J; junction bases left unmatched: 15. The germline CDR1 and CDR2 sequences are LGHDT and YNNKEL (reference sequence). The CDR3 spans 17 residues. The CDR3 region has the DNA TGTGCCAGCAGCCAACTCATCGGACAGGGTGGAGTTCGCGAGCAGTACTTC. The encoded protein is CASSQLIGQGGVREQYF.

The CDR3 nucleotides read TGTGCCAGCAGTGAACTCACGGCGGGGGGCTACACCTTC. Translated: CASSELTAGGYTF. V and J are TRBV25-1 and TRBJ1-2; D is uncertain. CDR3 length: 13 amino acids. Germline V gene lookup returns CDR1 MGHDK and CDR2 SYGVNS. V shed 2 bases and J shed 8 bases, with 12 bases lying between them.

This clone showed up just once. The V call is TRBV30, the J call TRBJ1-3, with 8 bases aligning to TRBD1. V lost 2 bases, J lost 0 bases, and 3 bases stayed unmatched. The germline V gene has CDR1 GTSNPN and CDR2 SVGIG (reference sequence). The CDR3 loop spans 15 amino acids. CDR3 DNA: TGTGCCTGGAGTTATACAGGGGGCTCTGGAAACACCATATATTTT. It yields the protein CAWSYTGGSGNTIYF.

This clone has just one count. This chain links TRBV9 with TRBJ2-2, with 10 bases lining up with TRBD2. V dropped 3 bases and J dropped 6; count of bases not matched to a gene: 11. This CDR3 is 17 amino acids long. Looked up from germline, CDR1 is SGDLS and CDR2 is YYNGEE. CDR3 region: CASSAGAGTSAAGELFF. The DNA of the CDR3 is TGTGCCAGCAGCGCCGGCGCCGGGACTAGCGCGGCCGGGGAGCTGTTTTTT.

The genes are TRBV2 and TRBJ2-7, with 7 bases aligning to TRBD1. The CDR3 is 14 residues long. Germline CDR1 is SNHLY and CDR2 is FYNNEI. The junction had 10 bases not matched to a gene; V was cut back by 5 bases and J by 6 bases. For the CDR3, the DNA is TGTGCCAGCAGTCCCGACTTAAACAGGGGCGAGCAGTACTTC. Residues: CASSPDLNRGEQYF.